Below, one T cell receptor (beta chain) is given with its context. Its antigen is currently unknown. The CDR3 has 15 amino acids. The V gene lost 6 bases and the J gene lost 1 base, with 18 bases spanning the gap. Germline V CDR1 and CDR2: SQVTM, ANQGSEA. Both 60 Vbeta primers and 13 Jbeta primers went into the PCR. This table comes from immunoSEQ multiplex PCR, and its TCRdb copy is limited to in-frame clones, with some not included. The table lists 90,000 to 100,000 clones, about 62% of them singletons, with 3% to 5% in the top ten. The data belong to a study of cytomegalovirus exposure and HLA in healthy donors. Study-level points and caveats: In a later analysis, donors in an Asian-associated ancestry cluster reportedly had fewer N-insertions in productive TCRs than the cohort mean. With later analysis, a missense DCLRE1C variant became linked to TCR beta V- and J-gene trimming.

This chain links TRBV29-1 with TRBJ1-1, with D perhaps TRBD1 (5 bases). The TCR originated in a man aged 25 to 45 in good health and CMV-seronegative. The sample comprised PBMCs. The CDR3 nucleotides are TGCAGCGTCCTCTTGGCAGGGCGCAAGAACACTGAAGCTTTCTTT. This encodes CSVLLAGRKNTEAFF.